A selection of T cell receptor beta chains follows, all from one sample in a study of Graves' ophthalmopathy and Graves' hyperthyroidism. TCRdb re-called the multiplex PCR reads through MiXCR, storing one row per CDR3 protein. The sample holds hundreds of thousands of distinct CDR3 sequences, about 40% seen once. The specimen sequenced was peripheral blood. These receptors originate from an adult man with Graves' ophthalmopathy. CDR3s include the opening cysteine and the closing phenylalanine or tryptophan. The order of the fields is V gene, D gene, J gene, clone size, CDR3 protein, CDR3 DNA. A D gene is named only where the DNA matches it firmly. A row's size may be missing; if present it is once, few, many or a size class.

TRBV20-1	.	TRBJ2-5	many	CSATGQETQYF	TGCAGTGCTACAGGTCAAGAGACCCAGTACTTC
TRBV11-1	.	TRBJ2-7	.	CADPDRDTISYEQYF	TGTGCCGACCCCGATCGGGACACCATCTCCTACGAGCAGTACTTC
TRBV15	.	TRBJ2-7	many	CATSRDTDHGSYEQYF	TGTGCCACCAGCAGAGATACCGACCACGGTTCCTACGAGCAGTACTTC
TRBV19	TRBD1	TRBJ1-5	many	CASRRDRGQNQPQHF	TGTGCCAGTAGGCGGGACAGGGGGCAAAATCAGCCCCAGCATTTT
TRBV15	TRBD1	TRBJ2-6	.	CATSRPGTGGSVGPNVLTF	TGTGCCACCAGCAGACCCGGGACAGGGGGCAGTGTGGGACCCAACGTCCTGACTTTC
TRBV6-6	TRBD1	TRBJ1-6	many	CASRQGENSPLHF	TGTGCCAGCAGACAGGGGGAAAATTCACCCCTCCACTTT
TRBV4-3	.	TRBJ1-1	.	CASSQTRQAPNTEAFF	TGCGCCAGCAGCCAGACCAGACAGGCCCCGAACACTGAAGCTTTCTTT
TRBV13	.	TRBJ2-3	.	CASSFPSNTDTQYF	TGTGCCAGCAGCTTCCCTTCGAACACAGATACGCAGTATTTT
TRBV10-3	TRBD1	TRBJ1-1	.	CAISTQADRGTEAFF	TGTGCCATCAGTACCCAGGCCGACAGGGGGACTGAAGCTTTCTTT
TRBV29-1	.	TRBJ2-5	.	CSGGGRTQYF	TGCAGCGGAGGGGGGCGGACCCAGTACTTC
TRBV5-5	.	TRBJ2-2	few	CASSQVSGGGELFF	TGTGCCAGCAGCCAAGTCTCGGGCGGCGGGGAGCTGTTTTTT
TRBV5-1	.	TRBJ1-1	.	CASSPGILSTEAFF	TGCGCCAGCAGCCCAGGGATATTGAGCACTGAAGCTTTCTTT
TRBV12-3/TRBV12-4	TRBD2	TRBJ2-2	.	CASTASGSNTGELSW	TGTGCCAGCACCGCTAGCGGGAGTAACACCGGGGAGCTGTCTTGG
TRBV6-5	.	TRBJ1-2	many	CASSALGGSYGYTF	TGTGCCAGCAGTGCCCTTGGGGGAAGCTATGGCTACACCTTC
TRBV29-1	TRBD1	TRBJ2-3	.	CSVAQQGDTQYF	TGCAGCGTTGCCCAACAGGGGGATACGCAGTATTTT
TRBV20-1	.	TRBJ2-7	many	CSAKDGSYEQYF	TGCAGTGCTAAGGACGGATCCTACGAGCAGTACTTC
TRBV3-1	TRBD1	TRBJ1-4	few	CASSPRQGTNEKLFF	TGTGCCAGCAGCCCCCGACAGGGGACTAATGAAAAACTGTTTTTT
TRBV19	.	TRBJ2-7	.	CASSSSRKQGSYEQYF	TGTGCCAGTAGTTCCTCCCGAAAACAGGGATCCTACGAGCAGTACTTC
TRBV4-1	.	TRBJ1-4	.	CASSQVPPRATNEKLFF	TGCGCCAGCAGCCAAGTCCCCCCGAGGGCAACTAATGAAAAACTGTTTTTT
TRBV18	.	TRBJ1-2	few	CASSSYLYGYTF	TGTGCCAGCTCATCATACCTGTATGGCTACACCTTC
TRBV19	TRBD1	TRBJ1-2	many	CASSIGTGTRGYTF	TGTGCCAGTAGTATAGGGACAGGGACGCGTGGCTACACCTTC
TRBV7-9	.	TRBJ1-1	many	CASSLTHTNTEAFF	TGTGCCAGCAGTCTAACCCACACGAACACTGAAGCTTTCTTT
TRBV4-1	.	TRBJ2-2	few	CASSQDSRQLTGELFF	TGCGCCAGCAGCCAAGATTCACGGCAGCTCACCGGGGAGCTGTTTTTT
TRBV25-1	.	TRBJ1-5	once	CASCGGNQPQHF	TGTGCCAGCTGTGGCGGGAATCAGCCCCAGCATTTT
TRBV15	.	TRBJ1-1	.	CATKPGEGKSRTEAFF	TGTGCCACCAAACCGGGGGAGGGGAAGAGTCGCACTGAAGCTTTCTTT
TRBV7-8	.	TRBJ2-7	many	CASSLRDASYEQYF	TGTGCCAGCAGCTTAAGGGACGCCTCCTACGAGCAGTACTTC